This T cell receptor beta chain was retrieved from a study of blood T cell repertoires in COVID-19. Turning to the study itself: Acute and convalescent COVID-19 samples came from the United States, Italy and Spain. T cells, B-cell-depleted T cells, or PBMCs supplied cDNA or gDNA.

Germline CDR1 and CDR2: SGHTA and FQGNSA. Trimming removed 7 bases at V and 0 bases at J, with 9 bases between. CDR3 length equals 14 residues. In the original analysis: Reference gene primer amplification gave estimated nucleated cell counts. The protocol was immunoSEQ multiplex PCR, while the TCRdb copy is restricted to in-frame clones and leaves out a portion. The V and J calls and the clone size are those of that table, but D and trimming were determined from the DNA. The sample has 53,000 or so clones, 90% seen once; the top ten hold about 3.1%. The sequence was obtained from a human donor in a cohort sampled during active COVID-19. V and J are TRBV7-2 and TRBJ2-2; D gene ambiguous. The material sequenced was peripheral blood. The CDR3 region has the DNA TGTGCCAGCAACACCCCTGCGAACACCGGGGAGCTGTTTTTT. Translating it yields CASNTPANTGELFF.